This entry describes one TCR beta chain. The table lists this clonotype with a few counts. What antigen it recognizes has not been identified. No per-base quality is available; no much larger clone lies one base away. The TCR beta CDR3 regions were amplified from the RNA transcripts. For the first round of RT-PCR on the TCR CDR3, the HTBI primer set was used together with the Qiagen OneStep RT-PCR kit. A second multiplex PCR round built the libraries, followed by size selection and purification. Paired-end sequencing of the libraries was performed with 100 bp reads on an Illumina HiSeq2000. The study's processing was this. SOAPnuke was used to process the raw data, removing reads that contained adapters or uncalled bases, had a mean Phred below 15, or lacked an exact match to the constant primer or identifier. COPE v1.2.5 was used to merge high-quality paired reads, and clonotypes were defined as unique nucleotide sequences. Clonotypes were aligned to IMGT TRBV, TRBD and TRBJ reference segments using MiTCR v1.1. Analysis was restricted to V-J combinations with a frequency above 0.0001, which covered about 99% of repertoires. The TCS score was defined as the ratio of F50 (clonal expansion) to E x V (chaos), calculated using BLOSUM62-based TCRdist between CDR3 peptides within each V-J. Welch's t-statistics and random forest reduced 514 V-J features to about 12, which were used in a naive Bayes classifier (R e1071). TCRdb cleaned the public reads at Q25 with fastp, built clones with MiXCR and kept in-frame beta chains. Rows with a matching CDR3 protein are joined into one entry that keeps the most common DNA and genes. The V and J calls were determined by TCRdb, not by the authors. Present in this sample are about 740,000 distinct CDR3 sequences, 12% to 15% of which were seen just once. About 9.4% of the sample goes to the ten largest clones.

These data are taken from a study of T cells in Graves' hyperthyroidism and ophthalmopathy (dated by TCRdb to about 2019). Notes on the research overall: Peripheral blood was sampled at the time of initial diagnosis, prior to any treatment. The paper reports TCR Vbeta CDR3 sequencing of roughly 140 peripheral blood samples: 40 to 45 ophthalmopathy, over 70 hyperthyroidism and 17 progressor patients. A discovery cohort of roughly 100 patients, 43 with Graves' ophthalmopathy and more than 55 with stable Graves' hyperthyroidism, was used to find distinguishing TCR V-J signatures. The study also compared thyroid tissue and blood T-cell repertoires from 6 or 7 Graves' hyperthyroidism patients. Whether ophthalmopathy could be predicted prospectively was tested in an independent validation cohort made up of about 18 hyperthyroidism patients plus 17 patients who later progressed to ophthalmopathy. The approximately 90 discovery patients were randomly split 7:3 into training and test sets. Once sampling was done, hyperthyroidism patients were given methimazole at a starting dose of 30 mg daily, whereas ophthalmopathy patients were given high-dose intravenous methylprednisolone. What the work shows at the level of the full study, not this receptor alone: A model built on a 13 V-J signature distinguished ophthalmopathy from stable hyperthyroidism, reaching around 87% sensitivity and around 81% specificity in cross-validation and 80%/75% in testing. In validation, the model predicted progression to ophthalmopathy with 55% to 71% sensitivity and approximately 72% specificity, a median of roughly seven months before onset. Most expanded thyroid clonotypes (frequency above 0.001) were also detected in blood, suggesting blood repertoires may reflect thyroid immune responses. Sample size was not statistically predetermined, and blinding of investigators to group allocation was not performed.

Graves' hyperthyroidism was defined as stable when no progression to ophthalmopathy occurred over 18 months of follow-up. The hyperthyroidism patients were between 18 and 65 years old and newly diagnosed, with a disease duration of less than 2 months. The study excluded patients with uncontrolled infections, other autoimmune diseases, pregnancy or lactation. Diagnoses relied on clinical symptoms, serum thyroxine and TRAb, thyroid ultrasound and orbital computed tomography. PBMCs were separated from over 9 ml of fresh peripheral blood using Ficoll-Paque density gradient centrifugation. Trizol reagent was used to extract total RNA, and RNA quality was then checked on an Agilent 2100 Bioanalyzer. CDR1 and CDR2, looked up from the germline V gene, are ENHRY and SYGVKD. A distance of 13 bases separates the germline ends of V and J, which lose 6 bases and 2 bases respectively. CDR3 length: 14 amino acids, cysteine to phenylalanine. Left in the record is the CDR3 DNA by itself, 42 bases read in frame from the first base.

This clonotype was obtained from a woman aged 18-29 years with Graves' hyperthyroidism. The chain employs TRBV10-3 and TRBJ1-2; the D gene remains uncertain. Sequencing input: blood. At the DNA level, the sequence is TGTGCCATCAGCGATCCGACTGCCAACTATGGCTACACCTTC. Its coded protein is CAISDPTANYGYTF.